This TCR beta chain was retrieved from a study of T cell responses to AZD1222 COVID-19 vaccine. V shed 5 bases and J shed 4 bases, with 11 bases lying between them. This CDR3 is 14 amino acids long. Germline V CDR1 and CDR2: KGHDR, SFDVKD. Regarding this clone: What it recognizes is unknown.

The method was immunoSEQ multiplex PCR; TCRdb's version includes in-frame clones alone and lacks a portion of them. The repertoire includes 80,000 to 130,000 clones, roughly 91% of them detected once, and around 17% sits in the top ten. Points from the study as a whole: Reportedly, nearly half the spike-specific TCRs target unmutated variant regions.

The source material was peripheral blood, sampled on day 0 of AZD1222 vaccination. This TCR was sampled from an adult in good health. V usage is TRBV24-1 and J usage is TRBJ2-1, with D unresolved. CDR3 region: CATSVGLAYNEQFF. In DNA form, the CDR3 reads TGTGCCACCAGTGTCGGGCTTGCATACAATGAGCAGTTCTTC.